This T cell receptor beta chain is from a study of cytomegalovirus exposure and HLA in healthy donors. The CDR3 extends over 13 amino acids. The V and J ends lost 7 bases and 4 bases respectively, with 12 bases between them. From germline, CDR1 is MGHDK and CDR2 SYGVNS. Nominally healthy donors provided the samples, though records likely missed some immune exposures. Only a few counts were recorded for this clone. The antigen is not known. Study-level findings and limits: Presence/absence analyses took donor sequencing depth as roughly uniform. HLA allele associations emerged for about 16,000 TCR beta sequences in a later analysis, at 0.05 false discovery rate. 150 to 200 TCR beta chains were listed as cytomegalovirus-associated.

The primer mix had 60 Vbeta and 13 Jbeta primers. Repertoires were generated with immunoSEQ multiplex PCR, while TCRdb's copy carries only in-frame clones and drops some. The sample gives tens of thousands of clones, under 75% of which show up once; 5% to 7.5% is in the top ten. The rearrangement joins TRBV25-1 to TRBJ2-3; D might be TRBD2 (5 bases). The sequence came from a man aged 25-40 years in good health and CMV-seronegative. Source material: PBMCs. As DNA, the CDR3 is TGTGCCAGCAAACTACTAGGTGCAGATACGCAGTATTTT. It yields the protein CASKLLGADTQYF. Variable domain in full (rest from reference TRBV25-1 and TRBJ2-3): EADIYQTPRYLVIGTGKKITLECSQTMGHDKMYWYQQDPGMELHLIHYSYGVNSTEKGDLSSESTVSRIRTEHFPLTLESARPSHTSQYLCASKLLGADTQYFGPGTRLTVL.